Listed below are T cell receptor beta chains from one sample, sequenced in a study of cytomegalovirus exposure and HLA in healthy donors. The assay was immunoSEQ multiplex PCR, and TCRdb's table has in-frame clones only and misses some. The data contain some 140,000 clones, 76% of them singletons. What was sequenced was PBMCs. All receptors derive from a man aged 40-55 years in good health and CMV-seronegative. Each CDR3 is given with its conserved first and last residue. D genes are given only for firm matches. The size entry is marked missing in some rows and otherwise reads once, few, many or a size class.

CDR3 protein: CASSQVAGYAIYF; CDR3 DNA: TGTGCCAGCAGCCAAGTGGCAGGGTATGCCATATATTTT; J gene: TRBJ1-3; V gene: TRBV14; CDR3 length: 13; D gene: .; clone size: once
CDR3 protein: CASSLWQAGYEQYF; CDR3 DNA: TGCGCCAGCAGTTTGTGGCAAGCAGGGTACGAGCAGTACTTC; J gene: TRBJ2-7; V gene: TRBV5-1; CDR3 length: 14; D gene: .; clone size: .
CDR3 protein: CASRPDRGGYGYTF; CDR3 DNA: TGTGCCAGCAGGCCAGACAGGGGAGGCTATGGCTACACCTTC; J gene: TRBJ1-2; V gene: TRBV7-9; CDR3 length: 14; D gene: TRBD1; clone size: .
CDR3 protein: CASSLGTSVYEQYF; CDR3 DNA: TGTGCCAGCAGCTTGGGGACTAGCGTGTACGAGCAGTACTTC; J gene: TRBJ2-7; V gene: TRBV7-9; CDR3 length: 14; D gene: TRBD2; clone size: .
CDR3 protein: CASSYLQADTQYF; CDR3 DNA: TGTGCCAGCAGCTACCTTCAGGCGGATACGCAGTATTTT; J gene: TRBJ2-3; V gene: TRBV7-6; CDR3 length: 13; D gene: .; clone size: .
CDR3 protein: CASTHQPQHF; CDR3 DNA: TGTGCCAGTACTCATCAGCCCCAGCATTTT; J gene: TRBJ1-5; V gene: TRBV19; CDR3 length: 10; D gene: .; clone size: .
CDR3 protein: CAISGRGTSGASYEQYF; CDR3 DNA: TGTGCCATCAGTGGACGCGGGACTAGCGGGGCTTCCTACGAGCAGTACTTC; J gene: TRBJ2-7; V gene: TRBV10-3; CDR3 length: 17; D gene: TRBD2; clone size: .
CDR3 protein: CAWSVWAGGTNEKLFF; CDR3 DNA: TGTGCCTGGAGTGTATGGGCAGGAGGGACTAATGAAAAACTGTTTTTT; J gene: TRBJ1-4; V gene: TRBV30; CDR3 length: 16; D gene: .; clone size: .
CDR3 protein: CASSSQGVFGGYTF; CDR3 DNA: TGTGCCAGCAGTTCACAAGGGGTCTTTGGTGGCTACACCTTC; J gene: TRBJ1-2; V gene: TRBV28; CDR3 length: 14; D gene: .; clone size: .
CDR3 protein: CASSPSPGVADTQYF; CDR3 DNA: TGTGCCAGCAGCCCTAGTCCGGGAGTCGCAGATACGCAGTATTTT; J gene: TRBJ2-3; V gene: TRBV7-2; CDR3 length: 15; D gene: .; clone size: .
CDR3 protein: CASSVTSIFLSDGYTF; CDR3 DNA: TGTGCCAGCAGTGTTACTTCGATCTTCCTGTCGGATGGCTACACCTTC; J gene: TRBJ1-2; V gene: TRBV6-1; CDR3 length: 16; D gene: .; clone size: .
CDR3 protein: CASSLVAGTMEGYTF; CDR3 DNA: TGTGCCAGCAGCTTGGTCGCGGGTACTATGGAGGGCTACACCTTC; J gene: TRBJ1-2; V gene: TRBV5-4; CDR3 length: 15; D gene: .; clone size: .
CDR3 protein: CASSQLTGAGGYTF; CDR3 DNA: TGTGCCAGCAGTCAGCTGACAGGGGCGGGTGGCTACACCTTC; J gene: TRBJ1-2; V gene: TRBV6-6; CDR3 length: 14; D gene: TRBD1; clone size: few
CDR3 protein: CASSYPGSSYEQYF; CDR3 DNA: TGTGCCAGCAGTTACCCGGGGTCCTCCTACGAGCAGTACTTC; J gene: TRBJ2-7; V gene: TRBV6-6; CDR3 length: 14; D gene: .; clone size: .
CDR3 protein: CASSEEGYSNQPQHF; CDR3 DNA: TGTGCCAGTAGTGAAGAGGGATATAGCAATCAGCCCCAGCATTTT; J gene: TRBJ1-5; V gene: TRBV19; CDR3 length: 15; D gene: .; clone size: .
CDR3 protein: CASSLDSGTAGEKLFF; CDR3 DNA: TGTGCCAGCAGTTTAGACTCCGGGACAGCCGGAGAAAAACTGTTTTTT; J gene: TRBJ1-4; V gene: TRBV28; CDR3 length: 16; D gene: TRBD1; clone size: few
CDR3 protein: CASSSGLAGGETQYF; CDR3 DNA: TGTGCCAGCAGCTCGGGACTAGCTGGGGGTGAGACCCAGTACTTC; J gene: TRBJ2-5; V gene: TRBV5-4; CDR3 length: 15; D gene: TRBD2; clone size: .
CDR3 protein: CASSHPPGNLPDTQYF; CDR3 DNA: TGCGCCAGCAGTCACCCCCCAGGGAATCTGCCAGATACGCAGTATTTT; J gene: TRBJ2-3; V gene: TRBV23-1; CDR3 length: 16; D gene: .; clone size: .
CDR3 protein: CASSLGYTYNEQFF; CDR3 DNA: TGTGCCAGCAGCTTAGGATACACCTACAATGAGCAGTTCTTC; J gene: TRBJ2-1; V gene: TRBV7-2; CDR3 length: 14; D gene: .; clone size: .
CDR3 protein: CAWSDGPPYNEQFF; CDR3 DNA: TGTGCCTGGAGTGATGGGCCCCCCTACAATGAGCAGTTCTTC; J gene: TRBJ2-1; V gene: TRBV30; CDR3 length: 14; D gene: .; clone size: .
CDR3 protein: CASSDSTGRNEKLFF; CDR3 DNA: TGTGCCAGCAGTGATTCGACAGGGAGAAATGAAAAACTGTTTTTT; J gene: TRBJ1-4; V gene: TRBV6-1; CDR3 length: 15; D gene: TRBD1; clone size: .
CDR3 protein: CASTPSTSQETQYF; CDR3 DNA: TGTGCCAGTACCCCCTCGACTAGCCAAGAGACCCAGTACTTC; J gene: TRBJ2-5; V gene: TRBV19; CDR3 length: 14; D gene: .; clone size: .
CDR3 protein: CASSLGVGERNEQFF; CDR3 DNA: TGTGCCAGCAGCTTGGGGGTGGGAGAACGAAATGAGCAGTTCTTC; J gene: TRBJ2-1; V gene: TRBV5-5; CDR3 length: 15; D gene: .; clone size: .
CDR3 protein: CASSLGWQGGGDYGYTF; CDR3 DNA: TGTGCCAGCAGCTTAGGGTGGCAGGGTGGAGGGGACTATGGCTACACCTTC; J gene: TRBJ1-2; V gene: TRBV11-2; CDR3 length: 17; D gene: .; clone size: .
CDR3 protein: CASSLSGLGSDEQYF; CDR3 DNA: TGTGCCAGCAGCTTATCCGGACTAGGTTCTGACGAGCAGTACTTC; J gene: TRBJ2-7; V gene: TRBV7-8; CDR3 length: 15; D gene: TRBD2; clone size: .
CDR3 protein: CAISESYSGANVLTF; CDR3 DNA: TGTGCCATCAGTGAGTCTTACTCTGGGGCCAACGTCCTGACTTTC; J gene: TRBJ2-6; V gene: TRBV10-3; CDR3 length: 15; D gene: .; clone size: .
CDR3 protein: CASRWTGSGTETQYF; CDR3 DNA: TGTGCCAGCAGATGGACAGGGTCAGGAACAGAGACCCAGTACTTC; J gene: TRBJ2-5; V gene: TRBV6-5; CDR3 length: 15; D gene: TRBD1; clone size: .
CDR3 protein: CASSQEQGGNQPQHF; CDR3 DNA: TGTGCCAGCAGTCAAGAACAGGGCGGCAATCAGCCCCAGCATTTT; J gene: TRBJ1-5; V gene: TRBV28; CDR3 length: 15; D gene: .; clone size: .
CDR3 protein: CAWSVLWDTRRGELFF; CDR3 DNA: TGTGCCTGGAGTGTACTGTGGGACACTCGACGAGGGGAGCTGTTTTTT; J gene: TRBJ2-2; V gene: TRBV30; CDR3 length: 16; D gene: .; clone size: .
CDR3 protein: CAWSWGQGSTNEKLFF; CDR3 DNA: TGTGCCTGGAGTTGGGGACAGGGGTCAACTAATGAAAAACTGTTTTTT; J gene: TRBJ1-4; V gene: TRBV30; CDR3 length: 16; D gene: TRBD1; clone size: once
CDR3 protein: CAWREQGNTEAFF; CDR3 DNA: TGTGCCTGGAGGGAACAGGGGAACACTGAAGCTTTCTTT; J gene: TRBJ1-1; V gene: TRBV30; CDR3 length: 13; D gene: .; clone size: .
CDR3 protein: CASSSQSTGKRETQYF; CDR3 DNA: TGTGCCAGCAGCTCCCAAAGCACAGGGAAAAGGGAGACCCAGTACTTC; J gene: TRBJ2-5; V gene: TRBV7-7; CDR3 length: 16; D gene: .; clone size: .
CDR3 protein: CASSLGGTGWSHEQYF; CDR3 DNA: TGTGCCAGCAGCTTGGGCGGGACAGGATGGTCCCACGAGCAGTACTTC; J gene: TRBJ2-7; V gene: TRBV13; CDR3 length: 16; D gene: TRBD1; clone size: few
CDR3 protein: CAWSGSTSGGSSYNEQFF; CDR3 DNA: TGTGCCTGGAGCGGATCCACTAGCGGGGGAAGCTCCTACAATGAGCAGTTCTTC; J gene: TRBJ2-1; V gene: TRBV30; CDR3 length: 18; D gene: TRBD2; clone size: .
CDR3 protein: CASSQQGNYGYTF; CDR3 DNA: TGTGCCAGCAGTCAACAGGGTAACTATGGCTACACCTTC; J gene: TRBJ1-2; V gene: TRBV6-5; CDR3 length: 13; D gene: .; clone size: .
CDR3 protein: CASSLYPRNTEAFF; CDR3 DNA: TGTGCCAGCAGTTTATACCCGAGGAACACTGAAGCTTTCTTT; J gene: TRBJ1-1; V gene: TRBV28; CDR3 length: 14; D gene: .; clone size: .
CDR3 protein: CASSGQGSGEQYF; CDR3 DNA: TGTGCCAGCAGCGGACAGGGATCGGGCGAGCAGTACTTC; J gene: TRBJ2-7; V gene: TRBV5-4; CDR3 length: 13; D gene: TRBD1; clone size: .
CDR3 protein: CASTNGPEQFF; CDR3 DNA: TGTGCCAGCACGAATGGCCCTGAGCAGTTCTTC; J gene: TRBJ2-1; V gene: TRBV4-2; CDR3 length: 11; D gene: .; clone size: .
CDR3 protein: CASPTDWGGPREQYF; CDR3 DNA: TGTGCCAGCCCGACGGATTGGGGAGGGCCGAGGGAGCAGTACTTC; J gene: TRBJ2-7; V gene: TRBV6-1; CDR3 length: 15; D gene: TRBD2; clone size: .
CDR3 protein: CASSESGGGWPEAFF; CDR3 DNA: TGTGCCAGCAGTGAATCAGGCGGGGGTTGGCCTGAAGCTTTCTTT; J gene: TRBJ1-1; V gene: TRBV6-1; CDR3 length: 15; D gene: .; clone size: once
CDR3 protein: CASSFSGTGESPLHF; CDR3 DNA: TGTGCCAGCAGCTTTTCTGGGACAGGTGAATCACCCCTCCACTTT; J gene: TRBJ1-6; V gene: TRBV11-2; CDR3 length: 15; D gene: TRBD1; clone size: .
CDR3 protein: CASSNRTGRNYGYTF; CDR3 DNA: TGTGCCAGCAGTAACAGGACAGGCCGAAACTATGGCTACACCTTC; J gene: TRBJ1-2; V gene: TRBV2; CDR3 length: 15; D gene: TRBD1; clone size: .
CDR3 protein: CASSLWGVWSGDYEQYF; CDR3 DNA: TGTGCCAGCAGCTTATGGGGAGTTTGGTCAGGGGACTACGAGCAGTACTTC; J gene: TRBJ2-7; V gene: TRBV7-2; CDR3 length: 17; D gene: .; clone size: .